This T cell receptor beta chain originates from a study of cytomegalovirus exposure and HLA in healthy donors. Points on this clone: What it binds is not known.

The CDR3 consists of 17 residues. The ends lost 4 bases at V and 2 bases at J; junction bases unmatched: 11. The germline gives CDR1 ENHRY, CDR2 SYGVKD. The PCR employed 60 Vbeta primers together with 13 Jbeta primers. Libraries were prepared by immunoSEQ multiplex PCR; TCRdb keeps only in-frame clonotypes and omits some of them. The sample yields over 150,000 clones, approximately 84% seen once. Broader study findings: When analyzed later, the rates of TCR association showed variation by HLA locus, with DRB1 the most and HLA-C the fewest. Several of the most significant clusters appeared linked to common viral pathogens, based on a later analysis. TRBV6-2, TRBV6-3 and some other V segments were excluded as indistinguishable.

The receptor comes from a girl aged 10 to 17 in good health and CMV-seropositive. The sequenced material came from PBMCs. The chain carries TRBV10-3 and TRBJ2-1; 7 bases line up with TRBD2. This chain's CDR3 is CAISAPQWGTTYNEQFF. CDR3 in DNA: TGTGCCATCAGTGCTCCCCAATGGGGGACTACCTACAATGAGCAGTTCTTC.